Listed here are 22 T cell receptor beta chains from one sample, sequenced in a study of blood T cells in healthy people across ages. A J-beta primer mix and a sample-barcoded 5' primer were used in a second PCR of about 7 to 12 cycles. Using its own MiXCR run on the 5' RACE reads, TCRdb lists one record per CDR3 protein. The data contain about 1.6 million distinct CDR3 sequences, roughly 30% of them singletons. Sample: blood. These receptors all stem from a woman aged 25-40 years in good health.

The chain combines TRBV10-3 with TRBJ1-1; D gene unclear. Between the trimmed V and J ends, which lost 6 bases and 4 bases, there was a span of 12 bases. This CDR3 comprises 13 residues. The germline V gene has CDR1 ENHRY and CDR2 SYGVKD. The CDR3 sequence is CAISLDGATEAFF. The DNA for the CDR3 is TGTGCCATCAGCCTGGACGGAGCCACTGAAGCTTTCTTT.

At least ten counts were recorded for this clonotype. This chain connects TRBV5-1 to TRBJ2-3; D is unclear. CDR1 is SGHRS and CDR2 is YFSETQ in the germline V gene. The V end was cut by 4 bases, the J end by 4 bases, with 13 bases between. The CDR3 is 14 residues long. The CDR3 DNA is TGCGCCAGCAGCCTAGTCCGGGCGGCAGATACGCAGTATTTT. Its protein product is CASSLVRAADTQYF.

The rearrangement links TRBV6-2 or TRBV6-3 to TRBJ1-5; D gene uncertain. Germline values: CDR1 MNHEY, CDR2 SVGEGT. Between the trimmed V and J ends, which lost 8 bases and 4 bases, there was a span of 12 bases. The CDR3 is 13 residues long. The CDR3 region has the DNA TGTGCCAGCGTGGACCCGGGGAATCAGCCCCAGCATTTT. Translated: CASVDPGNQPQHF.

The V and J genes are TRBV29-1 and TRBJ2-5; no definite D call. Germline CDR1 is SQVTM and CDR2 is ANQGSEA. This CDR3 has 13 residues. Trimming took off 2 bases at V and 0 bases at J, with 7 bases between the two ends. CDR3: CSVEIGNQETQYF. The CDR3 DNA sequence: TGCAGCGTTGAAATAGGGAACCAAGAGACCCAGTACTTC. The full variable domain, in which reference TRBV29-1 and TRBJ2-5 provide the parts outside the CDR3, is SAVISQKPSRDICQRGTSLTIQCQVDSQVTMMFWYRQQPGQSLTLIATANQGSEATYESGFVIDKFPISRPNLTFSTLTVSNMSPEDSSIYLCSVEIGNQETQYFGPGTRLLVL.

The chain couples TRBV7-3 to TRBJ1-1; 8 bases line up with TRBD1. V dropped 5 bases and J dropped 11; count of bases not matched to a gene: 22. There are 17 residues in the CDR3. Germline loops: CDR1 SGHTA, CDR2 FQGTGA. DNA of the CDR3: TGTGCCAGCAGCCCACGGGAGCCGGGACAGGAGGAATTGCGGGCTTTCTTT. The encoded protein is CASSPREPGQEELRAFF.

In the case of this clonotype: A much larger clonotype is one base distant, so this may be a read error. This chain joins TRBV29-1 and TRBJ2-3; D not resolved. Germline V CDR1 and CDR2: SQVTM, ANQGSEA. Trimming shortened V by 0 bases and J by 0 bases, and 13 bases separated the two germline ends. The CDR3 is 16 amino acids. The CDR3 sequence is CSVEERLRFSTDTQYF. DNA for the CDR3: TGCAGCGTTGAAGAGCGACTCAGATTTAGCACAGATACGCAGTATTTT.

The genes are TRBV10-3 and TRBJ2-5; 10 nucleotides line up with TRBD2. V dropped 2 bases and J dropped 9; count of bases not matched to a gene: 12. In germline, CDR1 is ENHRY, CDR2 SYGVKD. The CDR3 has 16 residues. In DNA form, the CDR3 reads TGTGCCATCAGTGAGGTAGCGGGAGGCGGCGGATCGGCCCAGTACTTC. Residues: CAISEVAGGGGSAQYF.

In its sample, this clonotype was seen a few times. The chain couples TRBV10-3 to TRBJ2-5; 9 bases map to TRBD2. The CDR3 is 17 amino acids. Trimming at V came to 5 bases and at J to 1 base, leaving 11 bases not matched to a gene. Germline V gene lookup returns CDR1 ENHRY and CDR2 SYGVKD. The CDR3 sequence: CAISQRGGSGGQETQYF. The CDR3 DNA follows: TGTGCCATCAGTCAACGGGGGGGTAGCGGGGGCCAAGAGACCCAGTACTTC.

This chain connects TRBV20-1 to TRBJ2-5, with D possibly matching TRBD2 (6 bases). This CDR3 contains 13 residues. CDR1 is DFQATT and CDR2 is SNEGSKA in the germline V gene (reference sequence). V dropped 5 bases and J dropped 5 bases, with 15 bases sitting between them. The CDR3 loop reads CSAPGLDGETQYF. CDR3 sequence (DNA): TGCAGTGCTCCGGGACTGGACGGGGAGACCCAGTACTTC.

This clonotype was counted between two and nine times. CDR3 in amino acids: CATSDLRGYGYTF. The CDR3 DNA is TGTGCCACCAGTGATCTGAGGGGTTATGGCTACACCTTC. The chain employs TRBV24-1 and TRBJ1-2, with a weak D call TRBD1 (5 bases). This CDR3 has 13 amino acids. Germline lookup yields CDR1 KGHDR and CDR2 SFDVKD. Trimming shortened V by 3 bases and J by 5 bases, and 9 bases separated the two germline ends.

This clonotype was detected only a few times. The chain employs TRBV14 and TRBJ2-5; tentatively, D is TRBD1 (6 bases). Trimming took off 6 bases at V and 5 bases at J, with 16 bases between the two ends. The CDR3 contains 14 residues. CDR1 and CDR2 (germline): SGHDN, FVKESK. In DNA, the CDR3 is TGTGCCAGCAGAGGGTCGACCCAGGGGGAGACCCAGTACTTC. Translating it yields CASRGSTQGETQYF.

The chain joins TRBV29-1 to TRBJ1-1; D remains unclear. Trimming stripped 7 bases from V and 0 bases from J, with 18 bases between. Germline CDR1 and CDR2: SQVTM and ANQGSEA. The CDR3 length is 15 residues. This CDR3 reads CSGSKRGEMNTEAFF. The CDR3 DNA reads as TGCAGCGGATCCAAGCGGGGAGAGATGAACACTGAAGCTTTCTTT.

The chain joins TRBV5-1 to TRBJ2-7; 7 bases align to TRBD1. With V trimmed by 4 bases and J by 5 bases, 15 bases remained unmatched. Germline CDR1 is SGHRS and CDR2 is YFSETQ. This CDR3 is 16 amino acids long. The CDR3 region is CASSPVLRQGKDEQYF. The CDR3 region has the DNA TGCGCCAGCAGCCCGGTCTTAAGACAGGGAAAAGACGAGCAGTACTTC.

The genes are TRBV6-1 and TRBJ2-3; 8 bases agree with TRBD2. J lost 6 bases, V lost 7 bases, and 6 bases had no gene match. The CDR3 sequence is 13 residues long. Germline assignment: CDR1 MNHNS and CDR2 SASEGT. The DNA of the CDR3 is TGTGCCAGCAAGCGGGAGATTACGGATACGCAGTATTTT. It codes for CASKREITDTQYF.

The rearrangement links TRBV18 to TRBJ1-4, with TRBD1 as a possible D gene (6 bases). Trimming removed 0 bases at V and 5 bases at J, with 7 bases between. CDR3 size: 14 residues. CDR1 and CDR2 from the germline V gene are KGHSH and LQKENI. The CDR3 loop is CASSPPGGNEKLFF. The CDR3 nucleotides are TGTGCCAGCTCACCACCAGGGGGGAATGAAAAACTGTTTTTT.

This clonotype was detected once. The V call is TRBV24-1, the J call TRBJ2-1; 10 bases align to TRBD2. With V trimmed by 4 bases and J by 7 bases, 3 bases remained unmatched. This CDR3 is built from 14 residues. The germline gives CDR1 KGHDR, CDR2 SFDVKD. The CDR3 here is CATSESGRGNEQFF. CDR3 nucleotides: TGTGCCACCAGTGAGAGCGGGAGGGGGAATGAGCAGTTCTTC.

Of note for this clonotype: Mismatch with germline at one junction end may stem from a read error. The rearrangement links TRBV20-1 to TRBJ2-3; 13 nucleotides match TRBD2. The CDR3 loop spans 16 amino acids. Germline assignment: CDR1 DFQATT and CDR2 SNEGSKA (reference sequence). As DNA, the CDR3 is TGCAGTGCAACCGGGACTAGCGGGACGAACACAGATACGCGGTATTTT. Its translation: CSATGTSGTNTDTRYF.

This clonotype appeared a few times. The chain combines TRBV5-1 with TRBJ2-1, with D unclear. CDR1 is SGHRS and CDR2 is YFSETQ in the germline V gene. The CDR3 is 16 amino acids. Trimming pared 4 bases from V and 3 bases from J, leaving 17 bases between. The CDR3 bases are TGCGCCAGCAGCGGCCGGGCCGTGCAGGTCTACAATGAGCAGTTCTTC. Its translation: CASSGRAVQVYNEQFF. The variable domain in full, completed from reference TRBV5-1 and TRBJ2-1, reads KAGVTQTPRYLIKTRGQQVTLSCSPISGHRSVSWYQQTPGQGLQFLFEYFSETQRNKGNFPGRFSGRQFSNSRSEMNVSTLELGDSALYLCASSGRAVQVYNEQFFGPGTRLTVL.

This clonotype was picked up a small number of times. J is TRBJ2-7 and V is TRBV7-2, with 7 bases aligning to TRBD1. V lost 4 bases and J lost 7; bases outside the gene matches: 16. In germline, CDR1 is SGHTA, CDR2 FQGNSA. The CDR3 contains 16 residues. CDR3 sequence (DNA): TGTGCCAGCAGCTCAGGTATGACAGGGCTCTTGAGGGAGCAGTACTTC. Translated, it gives CASSSGMTGLLREQYF.

The rearrangement uses TRBV20-1 and TRBJ1-1; perhaps TRBD1 as D (5 bases). V was cut by 8 bases and J by 7 bases, with 20 bases left in between. The germline gives CDR1 DFQATT, CDR2 SNEGSKA (reference sequence). This CDR3 region has 13 residues. In DNA, the CDR3 is TGCAGTACAACACAGGTTTTTGACATTGAAGCTTTCTTT. This codes for CSTTQVFDIEAFF.

This clonotype was seen ten or more times. The V gene is TRBV9, the J gene TRBJ2-5, with 10 bases identical to TRBD2. The CDR3 is 14 residues long. Germline-derived CDR1 and CDR2 are SGDLS and YYNGEE. The junction had 4 bases not matched to a gene; V was cut back by 4 bases and J by 4 bases. The CDR3, as DNA: TGTGCCAGCAGCTCGAGGACTAGCGGAGAGACCCAGTACTTC. It encodes CASSSRTSGETQYF.

This clonotype has a count of ten or more. The chain recombines TRBV25-1 with TRBJ1-2, with D tentatively TRBD1 (5 bases). V lost 2 bases, J lost 4 bases, and 11 bases lay in between. This CDR3 is built from 14 residues. CDR1 and CDR2 from the germline V gene are MGHDK and SYGVNS. CDR3 loop: CASSEAHGGYGYTF. CDR3 DNA sequence: TGTGCCAGCAGTGAAGCACACGGGGGCTATGGCTACACCTTC.